Sequencing of this T cell receptor beta chain was carried out in a study of shared clonotypes between healthy human individuals. Notes on the study in general: Relative to memory subsets, naive subsets generally showed larger estimated richness. When compared with the clonotypes that were shared by all four sorted-subset donors, the non-shared clonotypes turned out to have lower generation probabilities.

Concerning this clone: Its antigen is currently unknown. Other nucleotide sequences from this sample produce the same CDR3.

Original analysis: With immunoSEQ giving junction-only sequences and no quality scores, filtering differed. Generated by immunoSEQ multiplex PCR, the TCRdb table keeps only in-frame clones and is missing some. That table gives V, J and clone size, and the DNA gave D and trimming. The sample yields over 2 million clones, about nine tenths seen once. In germline, CDR1 is MDHEN, CDR2 SYDVKM. The V gene lost 8 bases and the J gene lost 5 bases, with 6 bases spanning the gap. The CDR3 loop spans 10 amino acids. The sequence was collected from a man between 18 and 35 years old in good health. Some clones in this sample may be carry-over from other donors' samples. Source material: naive CD4+ T cells from PBMCs. Subset here: CD45RA+ positively selected. The gene calls are TRBV28 and TRBJ1-2, with D maybe TRBD1 (5 bases). CDR3 region: CASGGYGYTF. CDR3 nucleotides: TGTGCCAGCGGGGGGTATGGCTACACCTTC.